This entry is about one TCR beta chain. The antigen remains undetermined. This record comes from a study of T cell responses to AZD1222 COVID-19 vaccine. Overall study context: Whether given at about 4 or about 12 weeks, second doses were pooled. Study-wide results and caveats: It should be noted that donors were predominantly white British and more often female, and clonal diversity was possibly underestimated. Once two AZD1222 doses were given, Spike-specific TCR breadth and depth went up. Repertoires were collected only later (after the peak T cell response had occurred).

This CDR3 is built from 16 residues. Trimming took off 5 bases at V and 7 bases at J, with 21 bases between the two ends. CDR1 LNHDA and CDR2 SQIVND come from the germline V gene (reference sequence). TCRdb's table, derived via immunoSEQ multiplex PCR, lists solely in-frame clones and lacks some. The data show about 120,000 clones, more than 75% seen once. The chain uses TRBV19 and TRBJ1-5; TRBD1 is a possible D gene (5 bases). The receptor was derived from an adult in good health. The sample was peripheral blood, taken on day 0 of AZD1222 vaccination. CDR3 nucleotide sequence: TGTGCCAGTAGTCCAAAGGGGCTCCCCTGGGAACAGCCCCAGCATTTT. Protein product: CASSPKGLPWEQPQHF.